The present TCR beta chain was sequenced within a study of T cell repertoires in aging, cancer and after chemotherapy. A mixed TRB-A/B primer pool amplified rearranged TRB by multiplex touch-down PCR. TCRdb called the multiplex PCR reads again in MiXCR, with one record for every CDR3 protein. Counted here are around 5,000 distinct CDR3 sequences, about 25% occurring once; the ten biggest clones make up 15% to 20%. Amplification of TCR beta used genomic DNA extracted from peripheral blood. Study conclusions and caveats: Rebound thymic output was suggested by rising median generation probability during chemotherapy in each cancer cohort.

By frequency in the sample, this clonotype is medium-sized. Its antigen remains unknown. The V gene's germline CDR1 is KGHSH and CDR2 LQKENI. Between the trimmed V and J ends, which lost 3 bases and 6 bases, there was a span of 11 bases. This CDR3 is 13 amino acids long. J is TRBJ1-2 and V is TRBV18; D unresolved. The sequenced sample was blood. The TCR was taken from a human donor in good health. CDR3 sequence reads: CASSPDKSHGYTF. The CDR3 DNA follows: TGTGCCAGCTCACCCGACAAAAGTCATGGCTACACCTTC.